This T cell receptor beta chain was captured in a study of shared clonotypes between healthy human individuals. Concerning this clone: Its antigen is unidentified. The sample contains more than one DNA sequence encoding this CDR3.

This CDR3 contains 14 residues. Per germline, CDR1 SGHRS and CDR2 YFSETQ. Germline trimming cut 2 bases from V and 3 bases from J; bases unmatched to any gene: 3. Study conclusions and caveats: When naive CD4 clonotypes were compared across several donors, about 4.8% were shared.

The protocol was immunoSEQ multiplex PCR, while the TCRdb copy is restricted to in-frame clones and leaves out a portion. The sample has 2 million to 2.5 million clones, approximately 96% seen once. The chain carries TRBV5-1 and TRBJ2-7; 9 bases align to TRBD1. Sequencing was performed on naive CD4+ T cells sorted from blood. Stated subset: CD45RA+ positively selected. This clonotype was obtained from a man younger than 35 in good health. The CDR3 DNA reads as TGCGCCAGCAGCTTAGGGACAGGGAACTACGAGCAGTACTTC. It is translated as CASSLGTGNYEQYF.